This TCR beta chain stems from a study of blood T cell repertoires in COVID-19. Study background: T cells, B-cell-depleted T cells, or PBMCs provided the cDNA or gDNA that served as material.

Profiled with immunoSEQ multiplex PCR; TCRdb holds only in-frame clones, not every one. The sample carries about 140,000 clones, 75% to 85% recorded once. The sequence was collected from a man in his sixties with active or convalescent COVID-19. Sequencing was performed on peripheral blood.

CDR3 sequence: CASSQDQQGALYGYTF. DNA for the CDR3: TGCGCCAGCAGCCAAGATCAGCAGGGGGCCCTCTATGGCTACACCTTC. The rearrangement links TRBV4-3 to TRBJ1-2; 8 bases agree with TRBD1. V lost 0 bases, J lost 4 bases, and 7 bases stayed unmatched. The CDR3 covers 16 residues. Germline CDR1 LGHNA, CDR2 YSLEER.